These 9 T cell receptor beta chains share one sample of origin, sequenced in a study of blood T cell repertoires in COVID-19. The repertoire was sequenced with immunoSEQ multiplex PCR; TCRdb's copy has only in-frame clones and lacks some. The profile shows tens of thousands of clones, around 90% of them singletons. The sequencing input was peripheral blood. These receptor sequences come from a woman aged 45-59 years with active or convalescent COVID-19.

CDR3 sequence reads: CASSWGQGTYEQYF. CDR3 coding DNA: TGTGCCAGCAGTTGGGGACAGGGCACCTACGAGCAGTACTTC. This chain uses TRBV27 with TRBJ2-7, with 9 nucleotides matching TRBD1. V was clipped by 4 bases and J by 2 bases; unmatched bases: 3. The CDR3 is 14 residues long. Germline CDR1 MNHEY, CDR2 SMNVEV (reference sequence).

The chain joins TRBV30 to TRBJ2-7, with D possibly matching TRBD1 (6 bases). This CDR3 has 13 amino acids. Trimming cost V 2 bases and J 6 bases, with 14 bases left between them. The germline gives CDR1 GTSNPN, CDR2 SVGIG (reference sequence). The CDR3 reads CAWSLTEQGEQYF. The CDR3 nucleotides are TGTGCCTGGAGTCTGACCGAACAGGGCGAGCAGTACTTC.

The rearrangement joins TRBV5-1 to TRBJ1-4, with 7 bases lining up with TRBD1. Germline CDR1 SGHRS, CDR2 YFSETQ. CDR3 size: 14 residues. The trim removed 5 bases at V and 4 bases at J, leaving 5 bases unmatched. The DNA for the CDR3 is TGCGCCAGCAGTATACAGGGGAATAATGAAAAACTGTTTTTT. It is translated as CASSIQGNNEKLFF.

CDR3 protein: CSAGGREGYTF. CDR3 sequence (DNA): TGCAGCGCCGGGGGGCGGGAAGGCTACACCTTC. The chain employs TRBV29-1 and TRBJ1-2, with D possibly being TRBD1 (6 bases). The germline gives CDR1 SQVTM, CDR2 ANQGSEA. The CDR3 has 11 residues. Between the trimmed V and J ends, which lost 7 bases and 8 bases, there was a span of 14 bases.

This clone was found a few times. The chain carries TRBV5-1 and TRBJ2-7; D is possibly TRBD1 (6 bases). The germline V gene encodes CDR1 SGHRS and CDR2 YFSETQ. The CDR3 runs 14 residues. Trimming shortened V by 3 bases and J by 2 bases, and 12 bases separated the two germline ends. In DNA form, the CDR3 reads TGCGCCAGCAGCTCAAGGACAGAAGCCTACGAGCAGTACTTC. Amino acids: CASSSRTEAYEQYF.

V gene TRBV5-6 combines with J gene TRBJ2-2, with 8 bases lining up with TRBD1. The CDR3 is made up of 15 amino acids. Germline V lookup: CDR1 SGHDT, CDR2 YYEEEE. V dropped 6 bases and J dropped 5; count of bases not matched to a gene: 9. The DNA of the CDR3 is TGTGCCAGCACCCCGACAGGGGTTGGTACCGGGGAGCTGTTTTTT. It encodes CASTPTGVGTGELFF.

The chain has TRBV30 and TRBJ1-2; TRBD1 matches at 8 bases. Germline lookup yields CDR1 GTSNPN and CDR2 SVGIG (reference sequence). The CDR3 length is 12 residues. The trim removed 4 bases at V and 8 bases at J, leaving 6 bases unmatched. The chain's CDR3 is CAWTAGGGGYTF. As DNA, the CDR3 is TGTGCCTGGACTGCAGGGGGCGGCGGCTACACCTTC.

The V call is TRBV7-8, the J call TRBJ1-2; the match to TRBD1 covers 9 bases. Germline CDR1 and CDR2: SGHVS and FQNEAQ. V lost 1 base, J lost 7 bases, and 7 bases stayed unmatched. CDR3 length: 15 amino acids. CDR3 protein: CASSLGDREPGGYTF. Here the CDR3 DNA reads TGTGCCAGCAGCTTAGGGGACAGGGAACCTGGTGGCTACACCTTC. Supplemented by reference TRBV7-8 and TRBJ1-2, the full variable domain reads GAGVSQSPRYKVAKRGQDVALRCDPISGHVSLFWYQQALGQGPEFLTYFQNEAQLDKSGLPSDRFFAERPEGSVSTLKIQRTQQEDSAVYLCASSLGDREPGGYTFGSGTRLTVV.

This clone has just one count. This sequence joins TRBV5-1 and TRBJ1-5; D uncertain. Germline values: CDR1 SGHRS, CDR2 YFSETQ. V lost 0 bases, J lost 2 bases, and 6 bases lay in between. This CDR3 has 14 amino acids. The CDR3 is CASSLGVGNQPQHF. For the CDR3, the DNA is TGCGCCAGCAGCTTGGGAGTTGGCAATCAGCCCCAGCATTTT.